Shown below are 21 T cell receptor beta chains from a single sample sequenced in a study of cytomegalovirus exposure and HLA in healthy donors. The PCR employed 60 Vbeta primers together with 13 Jbeta primers. Sequenced by immunoSEQ multiplex PCR; TCRdb stores in-frame clones only, minus some. The profile covers over 150,000 clones, with 84% appearing a single time and around 4.8% taken by the ten largest. Sequencing was done on a sample of PBMCs. Every receptor here comes from a man aged 18 to 35 in good health and CMV-seronegative.

This chain joins TRBV4-1 and TRBJ1-1; D gene ambiguous. Trimming took 0 bases from V and 5 from J, leaving 7 bases between them. This CDR3 spans 13 amino acids. Germline loops: CDR1 MGHRA, CDR2 YSYEKL. CDR3 region: CASSQETGTEAFF. CDR3 DNA sequence: TGCGCCAGCAGCCAAGAGACTGGAACTGAAGCTTTCTTT.

This clone has only a few counts. V is TRBV6-5 and J is TRBJ1-4; the D gene is possibly TRBD1 (5 bases). This CDR3 has 13 residues. V lost 8 bases, J lost 4 bases, and 11 bases lay in between. The germline gives CDR1 MNHEY, CDR2 SVGAGI. CDR3: CASCVRVNEKLFF. For the CDR3, the DNA is TGTGCCAGCTGCGTCAGGGTTAATGAAAAACTGTTTTTT.

The genes are TRBV10-3 and TRBJ1-1; TRBD1 matches at 8 bases. This CDR3 region has 17 residues. The junction had 10 bases not matched to a gene; V was cut back by 2 bases and J by 2 bases. The germline CDR1 and CDR2 sequences are ENHRY and SYGVKD. The DNA for the CDR3 is TGTGCCATCAGTGAGACCCTCAGGGGGCGTCGCAACACTGAAGCTTTCTTT. Translated: CAISETLRGRRNTEAFF.

The CDR3 protein is CASITSGMGYEQYF. In DNA form, the CDR3 reads TGTGCCAGCATAACTAGCGGGATGGGGTACGAGCAGTACTTC. The chain joins TRBV28 to TRBJ2-7; 10 nucleotides line up with TRBD2. CDR1 and CDR2 (germline): MDHEN, SYDVKM. J lost 4 bases, V lost 7 bases, and 7 bases had no gene match. This CDR3 contains 14 residues.

This clone was seen just once. The genes are TRBV5-6 and TRBJ2-1, with unresolved D. The germline V gene has CDR1 SGHDT and CDR2 YYEEEE. This CDR3 is built from 15 residues. Trimming removed 0 bases from V and 8 bases from J, with 15 bases in between. The CDR3 is CASSLGGARTYEQFF. For the CDR3, the DNA is TGTGCCAGCAGCTTGGGTGGAGCCCGTACATATGAGCAGTTCTTC. The variable domain in full, completed from reference TRBV5-6 and TRBJ2-1, reads DAGVTQSPTHLIKTRGQQVTLRCSPKSGHDTVSWYQQALGQGPQFIFQYYEEEERQRGNFPDRFSGHQFPNYSSELNVNALLLGDSALYLCASSLGGARTYEQFFGPGTRLTVL.

A few counts support this clone. V gene TRBV7-3 combines with J gene TRBJ1-2, with 11 bases matching TRBD1. The germline gives CDR1 SGHTA, CDR2 FQGTGA. With 5 bases clipped from V and 8 bases from J, the junction kept 4 bases outside the gene matches. The CDR3 spans 13 residues. The CDR3 reads CASSPDRGQGYTF. CDR3 coding DNA: TGTGCCAGCAGCCCGGACAGGGGGCAAGGCTACACCTTC.

This clone was seen a single time. Germline is not matched at one junction end, which may reflect a read error. The V call is TRBV7-7, the J call TRBJ2-7, with D perhaps matching TRBD2 (6 bases). The CDR3 is 14 amino acids. Germline V gives CDR1 SSHAT, CDR2 FNYEAQ (reference sequence). This CDR3 reads CASSLEAGNYEQYF. The CDR3 bases are TGTGCTAGCAGCTTAGAGGCGGGGAACTACGAGCAGTACTTC.

The chain has TRBV19 and TRBJ1-4; 7 bases fit TRBD1. The V gene's germline CDR1 is LNHDA and CDR2 SQIVND (reference sequence). This CDR3 contains 11 residues. Trimming at V came to 9 bases and at J to 10 bases, leaving 5 bases not matched to a gene. The CDR3 spells CARTGVVKLFF. CDR3 bases: TGTGCCAGAACAGGGGTGGTAAAACTGTTTTTT.

Here the CDR3 reads CATSSQGPTEAFF. The DNA of the CDR3 is TGTGCCACCAGCAGTCAGGGGCCCACTGAAGCTTTCTTT. V usage is TRBV15 and J usage is TRBJ1-1, with D possibly being TRBD1 (6 bases). CDR3 length: 13 residues. The ends were cut back, 3 bases at V and 4 bases at J, with 9 bases in the middle. CDR1 and CDR2 (germline): LNHNV, YYDKDF (reference sequence).

This clone was counted a single time. V usage is TRBV28 and J usage is TRBJ1-2; 7 bases match TRBD1. Germline V gives CDR1 MDHEN, CDR2 SYDVKM. This CDR3 contains 13 residues. The V segment lost 6 bases and the J segment 2 bases; nucleotides outside the gene matches: 3. CDR3 nucleotides: TGTGCCAGCAGCCCAGGGGGGAACTATGGCTACACCTTC. Amino acids: CASSPGGNYGYTF.

V gene TRBV18 combines with J gene TRBJ1-1; D is unresolved. The CDR3 runs to 12 residues. CDR1 is KGHSH, CDR2 LQKENI, per germline. Trimming pared 3 bases from V and 6 bases from J, leaving 8 bases between. The CDR3: CASSPFPAEAFF. CDR3 DNA sequence: TGTGCCAGCTCACCTTTCCCCGCTGAAGCTTTCTTT.

The chain employs TRBV11-3 and TRBJ2-1, with a tentative D call TRBD2 (5 bases). Trimming pared 3 bases from V and 4 bases from J, leaving 10 bases between. Germline V gives CDR1 SGHNT, CDR2 YENEEA. The CDR3 loop spans 14 amino acids. CDR3 sequence reads: CASSFISEYNEQFF. In nucleotides, the CDR3 is TGTGCCAGCAGCTTCATTAGCGAATACAATGAGCAGTTCTTC.

The chain joins TRBV2 to TRBJ2-3, with 10 bases identical to TRBD2. Trimming took 6 bases from V and 5 from J; bases not matched to a gene: 11. Germline V gene data show CDR1 as SNHLY and CDR2 as FYNNEI. The CDR3 length is 16 residues. The chain's CDR3 is CASRGSGRAGRDTQYF. Here the CDR3 DNA reads TGTGCCAGCAGGGGGAGCGGGAGGGCGGGGAGAGATACGCAGTATTTT.

J is TRBJ1-1 and V is TRBV6-1; the match to TRBD1 covers 7 bases. The germline gives CDR1 MNHNS, CDR2 SASEGT. The CDR3 loop spans 13 amino acids. V was pared by 8 bases and J by 1 base, with 4 bases of the junction left unmatched. CDR3 protein: CASSRDRNTEAFF. CDR3 in DNA: TGTGCCAGCTCCCGGGACAGGAACACTGAAGCTTTCTTT.

V gene TRBV2 combines with J gene TRBJ1-5, with no clear D. Trimming cost V 0 bases and J 1 base, with 4 bases left between them. The CDR3 is 14 residues long. Germline V CDR1 and CDR2: SNHLY, FYNNEI. CDR3 sequence reads: CASSEARSNQPQHF. Here the CDR3 DNA reads TGTGCCAGCAGTGAAGCGCGAAGCAATCAGCCCCAGCATTTT.

The chain uses TRBV4-3 and TRBJ2-1; 9 bases are a match to TRBD1. The CDR3 has 15 amino acids. Losses at the gene ends were 3 bases for V and 7 bases for J; bases not matched to a gene: 7. From germline, CDR1 is LGHNA and CDR2 YSLEER. CDR3 loop: CASSHWDREGNEQFF. Written as DNA, the CDR3 is TGCGCCAGCAGCCATTGGGACAGGGAGGGGAATGAGCAGTTCTTC.

The V call is TRBV7-4, the J call TRBJ2-1; 9 bases align to TRBD1. The CDR3 consists of 14 residues. The ends lost 8 bases at V and 3 bases at J; junction bases unmatched: 5. Germline CDR1 reads SGHVT; CDR2 reads SQSDAQ. CDR3 in amino acids: CASGRTGDYNEQFF. The CDR3 DNA follows: TGTGCCAGCGGTAGGACAGGGGACTACAATGAGCAGTTCTTC. Combining the CDR3 with reference TRBV7-4 and TRBJ2-1 gives the whole variable domain GAGVSQSPRYKVAKRGRDVALRCDSISGHVTLYWYRQTLGQGSEVLTYSQSDAQRDKSGRPSGRFSAERPERSVSTLKIQRTEQGDSAVYLCASGRTGDYNEQFFGPGTRLTVL.

This sequence joins TRBV5-6 and TRBJ2-2; TRBD2 is a possible D gene (6 bases). This CDR3 comprises 17 residues. Looked up from germline, CDR1 is SGHDT and CDR2 is YYEEEE. V was cut by 1 base and J by 2 bases, with 15 bases left in between. The chain's CDR3 is CASSLLGRDSNTGELFF. The CDR3 DNA follows: TGTGCCAGCAGCTTGTTGGGTCGGGACTCCAACACCGGGGAGCTGTTTTTT.

The chain uses TRBV7-9 and TRBJ2-7, with D possibly TRBD1 on 6 matching bases. Germline V gene data show CDR1 as SEHNR and CDR2 as FQNEAQ (reference sequence). V shed 5 bases and J shed 3 bases, with 11 bases lying between them. CDR3 length: 13 residues. CDR3 residues: CASSPGVYYEQYF. CDR3 coding DNA: TGTGCCAGCAGCCCAGGGGTCTACTACGAGCAGTACTTC.

This sequence joins TRBV7-8 and TRBJ1-2, with D maybe TRBD1 (5 bases). The ends were cut back, 4 bases at V and 3 bases at J, with 21 bases in the middle. Germline CDR1 SGHVS, CDR2 FQNEAQ. This CDR3 is 17 amino acids long. CDR3 sequence: CASSSLLWGSGDYGYTF. CDR3 DNA sequence: TGTGCCAGCAGCTCCCTTCTTTGGGGGTCGGGGGACTATGGCTACACCTTC.

The chain uses TRBV10-3 and TRBJ2-3, with 9 bases matching TRBD1. The V and J ends lost 6 bases and 4 bases, in that order; junction bases with no gene match: 2. The CDR3 is 13 residues long. Germline lookup yields CDR1 ENHRY and CDR2 SYGVKD. The CDR3 DNA is TGTGCCATCAGCACAGGGGGCGCAGATACGCAGTATTTT. This gives the protein CAISTGGADTQYF.